The 32 T cell receptor beta chains reported below all come from one sample, sequenced in a study of blood T cells in healthy people across ages. The use of a sample-barcoded 5' primer and a J-beta primer mix characterized a second PCR of about 6 to 11 cycles. Each CDR3 protein is one row after TCRdb ran MiXCR on the 5' RACE reads. Counted here are 1 million or so distinct CDR3 sequences, 35% to 55% occurring once; the ten biggest clones make up over 15%. The sequencing input was blood. The receptors originated from a woman between 55 and 75 years old in good health.

V gene TRBV7-8 combines with J gene TRBJ2-1; TRBD2 aligns across 7 bases. This CDR3 is 12 amino acids long. CDR1 and CDR2 (germline): SGHVS, FQNEAQ. The ends lost 5 bases at V and 10 bases at J; junction bases unmatched: 5. CDR3 nucleotides: TGTGCCAGCAGCCGAGGGGACTACGAGCAGTTCTTC. It specifies CASSRGDYEQFF. The variable domain in full, with the rest retrieved from reference TRBV7-8 and TRBJ2-1, is GAGVSQSPRYKVAKRGQDVALRCDPISGHVSLFWYQQALGQGPEFLTYFQNEAQLDKSGLPSDRFFAERPEGSVSTLKIQRTQQEDSAVYLCASSRGDYEQFFGPGTRLTVL.

J is TRBJ2-1 and V is TRBV7-8, with 7 bases fitting TRBD2. Germline trimming cut 5 bases from V and 3 bases from J; bases unmatched to any gene: 13. Germline V CDR1 and CDR2: SGHVS, FQNEAQ. CDR3 size: 17 residues. The CDR3 nucleotides read TGTGCCAGCAGCCCGAACCCGGCCGGGACTAACTACAATGAGCAGTTCTTC. Its protein product is CASSPNPAGTNYNEQFF.

The chain joins TRBV15 to TRBJ2-5, with D tentatively TRBD1 (5 bases). The CDR3 consists of 14 residues. V lost 0 bases and J lost 2, with 7 bases in between. The germline V gene has CDR1 LNHNV and CDR2 YYDKDF (reference sequence). CDR3 nucleotides: TGTGCCACCAGCAGAGATCCAGGGCAAGAGACCCAGTACTTC. As protein: CATSRDPGQETQYF.

In its sample, this clonotype was seen a few times. The V call is TRBV6-1, the J call TRBJ2-5; TRBD2 agrees at 10 bases. J lost 1 base, V lost 4 bases, and 3 bases had no gene match. Germline CDR1 and CDR2: MNHNS and SASEGT. The CDR3 contains 15 residues. DNA of the CDR3: TGTGCCAGCAGTGCGGCTAGCGGGAGCCAAGAGACCCAGTACTTC. Amino acids: CASSAASGSQETQYF.

This sequence joins TRBV20-1 and TRBJ2-3; D may correspond to TRBD1 or TRBD2 (6 bases each). Germline V CDR1 and CDR2: DFQATT, SNEGSKA (reference sequence). The CDR3 is 14 amino acids. Trimming pared 2 bases from V and 10 bases from J, leaving 19 bases between. Here the CDR3 reads CSARSLGGGISQYF. CDR3 nucleotide sequence: TGCAGTGCTAGATCCCTCGGGGGCGGGATATCGCAGTATTTT.

V and J are TRBV11-2 and TRBJ2-5; no firm D call. The CDR3 covers 16 residues. V was shortened by 1 base and J by 1 base, with 13 bases between the two germline ends. Germline lookup yields CDR1 SGHAT and CDR2 FQNNGV. This CDR3 reads CASSLVLWGSQETQYF. DNA of the CDR3: TGTGCCAGCAGCTTAGTTTTATGGGGAAGCCAAGAGACCCAGTACTTC.

This clonotype was counted at least ten times. This chain uses TRBV7-9 with TRBJ2-7; D is undetermined. There are 14 residues in the CDR3. Germline V gene lookup returns CDR1 SEHNR and CDR2 FQNEAQ (reference sequence). Trimming removed 1 base at V and 1 base at J, with 8 bases between. The DNA for the CDR3 is TGTGCCAGCAGCTTAGGGACGGTATCCTACGAGCAGTACTTC. Its protein is CASSLGTVSYEQYF.

The rearrangement links TRBV9 to TRBJ1-2; no clear D gene. Trimming removed 2 bases from V and 7 bases from J, with 12 bases in between. The germline V gene encodes CDR1 SGDLS and CDR2 YYNGEE. There are 13 residues in the CDR3. The CDR3 reads CASSVQASGGYTF. CDR3 sequence (DNA): TGTGCCAGCAGCGTTCAGGCATCCGGTGGCTACACCTTC.

V and J are TRBV27 and TRBJ1-2, with D maybe TRBD1 (6 bases). The CDR3 is made up of 11 amino acids. CDR1 and CDR2 from the germline V gene are MNHEY and SMNVEV (reference sequence). Trimming stripped 7 bases from V and 8 bases from J, with 11 bases between. CDR3 in amino acids: CASKQGWGYTF. The CDR3 DNA follows: TGTGCCAGCAAACAGGGTTGGGGCTACACCTTC.

The V call is TRBV20-1, the J call TRBJ2-4; D may be TRBD1 (6 bases). The germline V gene has CDR1 DFQATT and CDR2 SNEGSKA (reference sequence). Trimming pared 1 base from V and 1 base from J, leaving 14 bases between. The CDR3 is made up of 16 amino acids. CDR3 protein: CSARAFQGSAKNIQYF. CDR3 nucleotides: TGCAGTGCTAGAGCCTTCCAGGGGTCGGCCAAAAACATTCAGTACTTC.

The rearrangement links TRBV29-1 to TRBJ2-5; a weak D match, TRBD2 (5 bases). Germline V gene sequence: CDR1 SQVTM, CDR2 ANQGSEA. The CDR3 covers 12 residues. The germline V and J ends were trimmed by 3 bases and 4 bases, with 9 bases remaining between them. DNA of the CDR3: TGCAGCGTTGAGTTGGAGGTAGAGACCCAGTACTTC. It specifies CSVELEVETQYF. Looking up the rest from reference TRBV29-1 and TRBJ2-5 gives the full variable domain: SAVISQKPSRDICQRGTSLTIQCQVDSQVTMMFWYRQQPGQSLTLIATANQGSEATYESGFVIDKFPISRPNLTFSTLTVSNMSPEDSSIYLCSVELEVETQYFGPGTRLLVL.

There are a few counts of this clonotype. The rearrangement links TRBV28 to TRBJ2-6; D gene unclear. The CDR3 runs to 15 residues. V lost 3 bases and J 1 base, leaving 7 bases between the germline ends. Germline loops: CDR1 MDHEN, CDR2 SYDVKM. The CDR3 reads CASSFSLSGANVLTF. The CDR3, as DNA: TGTGCCAGCAGTTTCAGTTTGTCTGGGGCCAACGTCCTGACTTTC.

This clonotype was seen many times. This chain joins TRBV5-1 and TRBJ2-1; TRBD2 matches at 9 bases. Germline V gene data show CDR1 as SGHRS and CDR2 as YFSETQ. Losses at the gene ends were 0 bases for V and 8 bases for J; bases not matched to a gene: 9. The CDR3 contains 16 residues. This chain's CDR3 is CASSLEGSGSPHEQFF. CDR3 in DNA: TGCGCCAGCAGCTTGGAGGGTAGCGGGAGTCCCCATGAGCAGTTCTTC.

The rearrangement joins TRBV7-3 to TRBJ2-3; TRBD2 matches 8 bases. The CDR3 has 15 amino acids. Unmatched junction bases numbered 7, after V lost 4 bases and J lost 4 bases. Germline CDR1 SGHTA, CDR2 FQGTGA. CDR3 in amino acids: CASSSGGRWADTQYF. The CDR3 DNA is TGTGCCAGCAGCTCCGGCGGGAGGTGGGCAGATACGCAGTATTTT.

This rearrangement joins TRBV9 to TRBJ1-4; no clear D gene. CDR3 length: 15 amino acids. Trimming took off 6 bases at V and 3 bases at J, with 15 bases between the two ends. Germline lookup yields CDR1 SGDLS and CDR2 YYNGEE. The CDR3 coding sequence is TGTGCCAGCATGCGAAGGCACACCCCTAATGAAAAACTGTTTTTT. Residues: CASMRRHTPNEKLFF.

In its sample, this clonotype was seen a few times. V is TRBV5-1 and J is TRBJ2-5; the match to TRBD2 covers 11 bases. V lost 4 bases and J lost 6; bases outside the gene matches: 14. This CDR3 comprises 17 residues. Germline values: CDR1 SGHRS, CDR2 YFSETQ. This CDR3 reads CASSRDRDLAGGKTQYF. DNA of the CDR3: TGCGCCAGCAGCCGGGACAGGGATCTAGCGGGAGGAAAGACCCAGTACTTC.

A few counts support this clonotype. The V call is TRBV6-1, the J call TRBJ2-7; D might be TRBD2 (6 bases). V was cut by 1 base and J by 0 bases, with 16 bases left in between. This CDR3 is built from 17 residues. CDR1 and CDR2 from the germline V gene are MNHNS and SASEGT. CDR3 residues: CASSEVQAGTYSYEQYF. The CDR3 DNA reads TGTGCCAGCAGTGAAGTTCAGGCCGGGACTTACTCCTACGAGCAGTACTTC.

This rearrangement joins TRBV9 to TRBJ1-2; 10 bases map to TRBD1. Germline CDR1 and CDR2: SGDLS and YYNGEE. The CDR3 contains 14 residues. Trimming removed 4 bases from V and 6 bases from J; junction bases left unmatched: 6. The DNA for the CDR3 is TGTGCCAGCAGCATTGGAGGGACAGGGGATGGCTACACCTTC. Translated, it gives CASSIGGTGDGYTF.

Notes on this clonotype: Just one base apart from a much larger clone, this may be a read error. The J gene is TRBJ2-3, the V gene TRBV7-2; 15 bases align to TRBD2. Germline values: CDR1 SGHTA, CDR2 FQGNSA. With V trimmed by 7 bases and J by 5 bases, 4 bases remained unmatched. The CDR3 has 15 amino acids. The CDR3 spells CASIAGLAGGDTQYF. Here the CDR3 DNA reads TGTGCCAGCATCGCGGGACTAGCGGGAGGAGATACGCAGTATTTT.

This clonotype was observed a handful of times. This rearrangement joins TRBV20-1 to TRBJ2-7; 11 bases agree with TRBD2. The germline CDR1 and CDR2 sequences are DFQATT and SNEGSKA (reference sequence). The CDR3 length is 15 residues. V gave up 3 bases and J gave up 6 bases; unmatched junction bases: 10. CDR3 in amino acids: CSASTASGRWGEQYF. In nucleotides, the CDR3 is TGCAGTGCTAGTACGGCTAGCGGGAGGTGGGGCGAGCAGTACTTC.

This clonotype was observed a handful of times. The chain employs TRBV12-3 or TRBV12-4 and TRBJ2-5, with D hard to call. Trimming took off 3 bases at V and 4 bases at J, with 12 bases between the two ends. The CDR3 contains 14 residues. CDR3 in amino acids: CASSLSSLPETQYF. CDR3 DNA: TGTGCCAGCAGTTTGAGTTCCCTCCCAGAGACCCAGTACTTC.

This clonotype was seen once. The chain is built from TRBV24-1 and TRBJ1-2; D is ambiguous. This CDR3 is 12 amino acids long. Germline V gene data show CDR1 as KGHDR and CDR2 as SFDVKD. V shed 4 bases and J shed 4 bases, with 6 bases lying between them. The CDR3 sequence: CATSEDFYGYTF. CDR3 in DNA: TGTGCCACCAGTGAAGACTTCTATGGCTACACCTTC.

The J gene is TRBJ2-7, the V gene TRBV20-1, with 16 nucleotides matching TRBD2. This CDR3 spans 15 amino acids. V was clipped by 0 bases and J by 12 bases; unmatched bases: 8. Germline CDR1 is DFQATT and CDR2 is SNEGSKA (reference sequence). CDR3 coding DNA: TGCAGTGCTAGAGATCTCACCGGGACTAGCGGGAGGGGGTACTTC. It is translated as CSARDLTGTSGRGYF.

This clonotype was picked up a small number of times. This chain connects TRBV18 to TRBJ2-4; TRBD1 might be the D (6 bases). CDR1 and CDR2 (germline): KGHSH, LQKENI. This CDR3 contains 13 residues. Trimming shortened V by 5 bases and J by 10 bases, and 15 bases separated the two germline ends. DNA for the CDR3: TGTGCCAGCTCATTCGACAGGTCTGGAATTCAGTACTTC. It specifies CASSFDRSGIQYF.

This clonotype showed up just a few times. The CDR3 is CASSKERRTTVYEQYF. The CDR3 DNA follows: TGTGCCAGCAGCAAAGAAAGGCGGACTACCGTCTACGAGCAGTACTTC. This rearrangement joins TRBV21-1 to TRBJ2-7; the D call of TRBD2 is as the table states it, not checked on the DNA. TRBV21-1 corresponds to a pseudogene. The length of the CDR3 is 16 residues.

V and J are TRBV20-1 and TRBJ2-2; 10 bases agree with TRBD2. After removal of 6 bases from V and 6 bases from J, the junction contained 16 bases not matched to a gene. Germline CDR1 is DFQATT and CDR2 is SNEGSKA (reference sequence). The CDR3 covers 17 residues. In DNA form, the CDR3 reads TGCAGTGCCACCTCAAACTTTCTAGCGGGAGTGGCCGGGGAGCTGTTTTTT. This encodes CSATSNFLAGVAGELFF.

The chain couples TRBV20-1 to TRBJ2-1, with TRBD2 matching 7 bases. Trimming took 6 bases from V and 4 from J; bases not matched to a gene: 12. CDR1 and CDR2 from the germline V gene are DFQATT and SNEGSKA (reference sequence). The CDR3 is 15 amino acids. This chain's CDR3 is CSATHREAFYNEQFF. CDR3 sequence (DNA): TGCAGTGCAACGCACCGGGAGGCATTTTACAATGAGCAGTTCTTC.

This chain uses TRBV7-2 with TRBJ2-1; possibly TRBD1 or TRBD2 for D (5 bases each). The germline V and J ends were trimmed by 1 base and 7 bases, with 14 bases remaining between them. CDR1 and CDR2 from the germline V gene are SGHTA and FQGNSA. This CDR3 contains 15 residues. The CDR3 sequence is CASSLVGLAANEQFF. DNA of the CDR3: TGTGCCAGCAGCTTAGTGGGGCTAGCCGCTAATGAGCAGTTCTTC. The full variable domain, with the rest looked up from reference TRBV7-2 and TRBJ2-1, is GAGVSQSPSNKVTEKGKDVELRCDPISGHTALYWYRQSLGQGLEFLIYFQGNSAPDKSGLPSDRFSAERTGGSVSTLTIQRTQQEDSAVYLCASSLVGLAANEQFFGPGTRLTVL.

For the CDR3, the DNA is TGTGCCAGCAGTGAAGTAAACACAGATACGCAGTATTTT. Amino acids: CASSEVNTDTQYF. The chain combines TRBV25-1 with TRBJ2-3; D is unclear. Trimming pared 2 bases from V and 2 bases from J, leaving 5 bases between. The CDR3 covers 13 residues. Germline values: CDR1 MGHDK, CDR2 SYGVNS.

This clonotype was observed a handful of times. The J gene is TRBJ2-5, the V gene TRBV12-3 or TRBV12-4, with D maybe TRBD2 (5 bases). CDR3 length: 15 amino acids. V lost 1 base to trimming and J lost 6 bases, with 15 bases between them. CDR3: CASSLEAGARQTQYF. In DNA, the CDR3 is TGTGCCAGCAGTTTAGAGGCGGGCGCCCGGCAGACCCAGTACTTC.

The rearrangement joins TRBV12-3 or TRBV12-4 to TRBJ1-2; 10 bases agree with TRBD1. This CDR3 comprises 15 residues. Trimming took 6 bases from V and 2 from J; bases not matched to a gene: 6. The CDR3 is CASSPGQGENYGYTF. The CDR3, as DNA: TGTGCCAGCAGCCCCGGACAGGGGGAGAACTATGGCTACACCTTC.

This rearrangement joins TRBV6-1 to TRBJ2-3; D gene ambiguous. Germline V gene lookup returns CDR1 MNHNS and CDR2 SASEGT. Trimming pared 4 bases from V and 1 base from J, leaving 6 bases between. CDR3 length: 13 residues. CDR3 sequence (DNA): TGTGCCAGCAGTGGACTCCGCACAGATACGCAGTATTTT. Its translation: CASSGLRTDTQYF.